This T cell receptor (beta chain) stems from a study of shared clonotypes between healthy human individuals (dated by TCRdb to the early 2020s). A note on the overall study: The cohort comprised two women and a few men aged 18 to 49 years. To increase sequencing depth and limit assay-specific biases, different laboratories used diverse techniques to prepare libraries and sequence TCR repertoires. To estimate repertoire size and how much clonotype sharing occurs between individuals, the study deeply sequenced the blood TCR repertoires of a handful of healthy adults. For each donor, CD4 naive and CD4 memory were each given three plates, CD8 naive was given two plates, and CD8 memory was given one plate. Per donor, leukapheresis produced somewhere between about 0.94 and 10 billion PBMCs. Study-wide conclusions, independent of this receptor: Naive subsets generally had larger estimated clonotype richness than memory subsets did. Sampling was restricted to blood, and TCR repertoires in tissues likely differ from the TCR repertoires found in blood. Because the study included a small number of donors, the genetic and exposure-history diversity represented was limited. Sharing across several donors was observed for approximately 5% of naive CD4, over 3% of naive CD8, roughly 2.3% of memory CD4, and roughly 0.4% of memory CD8 clonotypes. Pairwise subsampling indicated that sequencing depth was expected to affect the degree of clonotype sharing among donors. Higher generation probabilities were observed for clonotypes shared by all four sorted-subset donors than for non-shared clonotypes. Incomplete sequencing was indicated by rarefaction of sorted-subset datasets, despite the large sequencing depth.

Donors were healthy HIV-negative adults with no recently reported acute infections or vaccinations. Only Caucasian adults living in Nashville, Tennessee, USA were represented among the donors. CD4+ T cells were enriched by magnetic negative selection; naive cells were then positively selected on CD45RA, and the negative fraction formed the memory subset. After blood collection by leukapheresis, PBMCs were isolated using Ficoll-Histopaque density gradient centrifugation and then cryopreserved in the vapor phase of liquid nitrogen. Analytical flow cytometry was used to check the purity and quantity of every magnetically sorted T cell population. From each sorted fraction, genomic DNA was isolated and quantified by UV absorbance on a Nanodrop 2000c. Using the deep immunoSEQ assay, multiplex PCR amplified TCR CDR3 regions from genomic DNA. Extracted genomic DNA from each cell subset was distributed evenly across all wells of several immunoSEQ 96-well plates, and each plate was treated as a replicate. Each replicate PCR for sorted subsets received around 200 ng genomic DNA, equal to around 32,000 T cell genomes. The purified libraries were quantified using a Qubit 3.0 fluorometer, sized with a Bioanalyzer 2100, and then quantified again using the KAPA Library Quantification kit. A separate single-read 150-cycle Illumina NextSeq 550 flow cell was used to sequence each immunoSEQ 96-well plate. The published analysis was carried out like this. Because only junctional sequences without quality scores were contained in the immunoSEQ output, filtering matching that applied to full-length reads could not be performed. To assign V/J genes and CDR3, sequences were annotated against IMGT germline references using PyIR, a Python wrapper for IgBLAST v1.9. Reads were filtered out if the reads had weak V/J assignments (E-value above 1e-6), no CDR3, stop codons, out-of-frame junctions, or ambiguous translated residues. A V3J clonotype was defined by an identical inferred V gene, J gene, and CDR3 amino acid sequence. Percentage overlap between repertoires was computed as shared unique clonotypes divided by the size of the smaller repertoire. RTK rarefaction, the Chao1 estimator, and Recon v2.1 estimates of unobserved clonotypes were used to assess repertoire richness. OLGA was used to compute generation probabilities for all TCRbeta clonotypes that the gDNA method yielded from several donors. TCRdb took this table from immuneACCESS and kept in-frame rearrangements with V and J called. Such tables lack part of the clones; where checked against another copy, unresolved V genes explain under half of the gap, and the rest is unexplained. V and J calls and clone size follow that table, whereas D and trimming were derived from the DNA. The sample table contains about 2.4 million clones; only one count was recorded for 93% of them. The ten most abundant clones make up roughly 0.36% of the sample.

Here V drops 4 bases and J drops 11 bases, and the junction holds 13 bases not matched to any gene. From the germline V gene, CDR1 is LGHNA and CDR2 is YNFKEQ. The CDR3 goes from the cysteine to the phenylalanine over 16 residues. Only the CDR3 part of the read is kept: 48 bases, read in frame from the first base. A single count supports this clone. Its antigen is unknown. Within one base of it there is no much larger clone, and no base qualities were kept. The V and J segments used are TRBV4-2 and TRBJ2-4; the junction holds 11 bases that match TRBD2. Input material: naive CD4+ T cells from PBMCs. This sample's cell subset or site label indicates: CD45RA+ positively selected. This sequence was found in a man younger than 30 in good health. Some clones in this sample may be carry-over from other donors' samples. The CDR3 is CASSPRGRTSGYFQYF. The nucleotides read TGTGCCAGCAGCCCGAGGGGAAGGACTAGCGGGTATTTTCAGTACTTC.